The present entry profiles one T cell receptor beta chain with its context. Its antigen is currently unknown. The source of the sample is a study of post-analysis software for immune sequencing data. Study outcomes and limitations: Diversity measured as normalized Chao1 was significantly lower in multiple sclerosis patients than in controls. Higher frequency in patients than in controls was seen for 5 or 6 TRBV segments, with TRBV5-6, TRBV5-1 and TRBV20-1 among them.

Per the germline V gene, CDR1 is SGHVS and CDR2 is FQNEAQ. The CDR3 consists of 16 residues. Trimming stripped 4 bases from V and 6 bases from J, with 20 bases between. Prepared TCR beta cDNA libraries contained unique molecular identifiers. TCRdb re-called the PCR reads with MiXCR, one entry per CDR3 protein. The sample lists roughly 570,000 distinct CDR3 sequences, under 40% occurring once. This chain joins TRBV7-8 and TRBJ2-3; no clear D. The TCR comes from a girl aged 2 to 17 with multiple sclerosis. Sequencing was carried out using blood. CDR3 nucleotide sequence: TGTGCCAGCAGCTCGTATGACTCCCGTATAGGGGATACGCAGTATTTT. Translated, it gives CASSSYDSRIGDTQYF.